This T cell receptor (beta chain) was recorded in a study of T-cell memory formation after mild COVID-19. As regards this clonotype: The antigen remains undetermined.

Whole-study findings and limits: Those CD4+ clones that contracted were mainly in CM and EM (CD8+ ones in EMRA).

CDR3 length equals 14 residues. Trimming cost V 8 bases and J 0 bases; bases outside gene matches: 5. CDR1 and CDR2 from the germline V gene are MGHDK and SYGVNS. From the 5' RACE reads, TCRdb called clonotypes with MiXCR, one entry per CDR3 protein. The repertoire holds some 130,000 distinct CDR3 sequences, with 5% to 6.5% as singletons. What was sequenced was PBMCs or a T cell subset sorted from them (not recorded which). This TCR derives from an adult woman who had mild COVID-19 (a few samples of this study predate the infection). Cell type and time point are not known. The genes are TRBV25-1 and TRBJ1-1, with TRBD1 matching over 8 bases. The CDR3 DNA follows: TGTGCCAGCGGACAGGGTAAGGTGAACACTGAAGCTTTCTTT. Translation: CASGQGKVNTEAFF.